This is a list of T cell receptor beta chains from one sample in a study of shared clonotypes between healthy human individuals. The table came from immunoSEQ multiplex PCR; TCRdb's copy has only in-frame clones and leaves some out. The table has approximately 2.5 million clones, 80% to 95% seen once. Sequencing was performed on naive CD4+ T cells from PBMCs. The receptors were sampled from a man aged 18-30 years in good health. Some clones in this sample may be carry-over from other donors' samples. Both conserved end residues are part of each CDR3. The order of the fields is D gene, V gene, J gene, clone size, CDR3 DNA, CDR3 protein. The D gene is left open where the match is weak. Rows give clone size only sometimes, using once, few, many, or a class for an expanded clone.

.	TRBV4-2	TRBJ2-1	once	TGTGCCAGCAGCCAAGCCGTTGGGGACAATGAGCAGTTCTTC	CASSQAVGDNEQFF
.	TRBV18	TRBJ1-4	.	TGTGCCAGCTCAGGAAGACAAGTCGGCGGTCCTAATGAAAAACTGTTTTTT	CASSGRQVGGPNEKLFF
TRBD2	TRBV15	TRBJ2-1	.	TGTGCCACCAGCAGCAGGACTAGCGGGAACCATGAGCAGTTCTTC	CATSSRTSGNHEQFF
.	TRBV5-5	TRBJ2-7	.	TGTGCCAGCAGCCTTACCGAGCAGAAACAATACTACGAGCAGTACTTC	CASSLTEQKQYYEQYF
TRBD2	TRBV5-1	TRBJ2-5	.	TGCGCCAGCAACCGACTAGCGGGATCAAAAGAGACCCAGTACTTC	CASNRLAGSKETQYF
TRBD2	TRBV11-3	TRBJ2-7	.	TGTGCCAGCAGCCCCAGCGGGAAAACCTACGAGCAGTACTTC	CASSPSGKTYEQYF
.	TRBV5-1	TRBJ2-7	.	TGCGCCAGCAGCTCTCCTCCGGGACAACCAGGCGGGTACGAGCAGTACTTC	CASSSPPGQPGGYEQYF
.	TRBV18	TRBJ1-3	.	TGTGCCAGCTCACAAAACTCTGGAAACACCATATATTTT	CASSQNSGNTIYF
TRBD1	TRBV28	TRBJ2-7	.	TGTGCCAGCAGGACAGGGGGCGAGGGCTCTTACGAGCAGTACTTC	CASRTGGEGSYEQYF
.	TRBV6-5	TRBJ2-1	.	TGTGCCAGCAGTTACTCGAGGGGTCGCGGCAATGAGCAGTTCTTC	CASSYSRGRGNEQFF
.	TRBV30	TRBJ2-1	.	TGTGCCTGGAGTGGCAGCGAGCTAGCCCTTGAGCAGTTCTTC	CAWSGSELALEQFF
.	TRBV2	TRBJ2-7	.	TGTGCCAGCAGACTAAACAGGGATTCTTCGTACGAGCAGTACTTC	CASRLNRDSSYEQYF
.	TRBV30	TRBJ2-7	.	TGTGCCTGGAGCCCCGACCGAGCCTACGAGCAGTACTTC	CAWSPDRAYEQYF
.	TRBV5-4	TRBJ2-5	.	TGTGCCAGCACCCCCTTCCCGGGGGCGGTACAAGAGACCCAGTACTTC	CASTPFPGAVQETQYF
.	TRBV29-1	TRBJ1-2	.	TGCAGCGTTGAGGGTCGTAAAGGGATGGATGGCTACACCTTC	CSVEGRKGMDGYTF
TRBD2	TRBV6-1	TRBJ2-3	.	TGTGCCAGCAGTGACATCGGGGCAGCGGGAGGGGATAAGACGCAGTATTTT	CASSDIGAAGGDKTQYF
.	TRBV5-1	TRBJ1-2	.	TGCGCCAGCACCCAGGACGGTAACTATGGCTACACCTTC	CASTQDGNYGYTF
.	TRBV20-1	TRBJ1-1	.	TGCAGTGCTAGGCGGGGACCTGAAGCTTTCTTT	CSARRGPEAFF
.	TRBV5-5	TRBJ1-3	.	TGTGCCAGCAGCTTGGAATCGCGACGGGTCGACACCATATATTTT	CASSLESRRVDTIYF
.	TRBV11-2	TRBJ1-2	few	TGTGCCAGCAGCCCCGACGGTAACTATGGCTACACCTTC	CASSPDGNYGYTF
.	TRBV27	TRBJ2-6	.	TGTGCCAGCAGTTCCATAAGTTGGGCGGCCGGGGCCAACGTCCTGACTTTC	CASSSISWAAGANVLTF
.	TRBV6-1	TRBJ2-6	.	TGTGCCAGCAGCTCCGTGGGGGCTGGGGCCAACGTCCTGACTTTC	CASSSVGAGANVLTF
TRBD2	TRBV5-4	TRBJ2-7	.	TGTGCCAGCAGCTTACCTAGCGGGAGCTACGAGCAGTACTTC	CASSLPSGSYEQYF
.	TRBV28	TRBJ2-7	.	TGTGCCAGCAGTTTTGTACCTCGGTCTTGGCGGGCCTACGAGCAGTACTTC	CASSFVPRSWRAYEQYF
TRBD1	TRBV7-2	TRBJ2-3	.	TGTGCCAGCAGCTTAGTGGGGACAGGGGCGGCAGATACGCAGTATTTT	CASSLVGTGAADTQYF
TRBD1	TRBV11-3	TRBJ2-1	.	TGTGCCAGCAGCTTGGGACAGGGGACCTACAATGAGCAGTTCTTC	CASSLGQGTYNEQFF
.	TRBV30	TRBJ1-5	few	TGTGCCTGGAGTGTACGTAATCAGCCCCAGCATTTT	CAWSVRNQPQHF
TRBD2	TRBV15	TRBJ2-7	.	TGTGCCACCAGCAGACCAACTAGCGGGAGGTCCTACGAGCAGTACTTC	CATSRPTSGRSYEQYF
.	TRBV28	TRBJ2-7	.	TGTGCCAGCAGCTCATCAGCAGGTCCCACCCACGAGCAGTACTTC	CASSSSAGPTHEQYF
TRBD1	TRBV30	TRBJ1-1	few	TGTGCCTGGACAGGGGGCGGAAACACTGAAGCTTTCTTT	CAWTGGGNTEAFF
.	TRBV29-1	TRBJ1-1	.	TGCAGCGTTATAGTTGGTATGAACACTGAAGCTTTCTTT	CSVIVGMNTEAFF
.	TRBV18	TRBJ2-1	.	TGTGCCAGCTCACCGGAAAGCTCGACGGGGTACAATGAGCAGTTCTTC	CASSPESSTGYNEQFF
.	TRBV5-6	TRBJ2-3	.	TGTGCCAGCAGTCAACGGGCTGGAGATTACACAGATACGCAGTATTTT	CASSQRAGDYTDTQYF
.	TRBV9	TRBJ1-2	.	TGTGCCAGCAGCGTAGGTGGCGGGGGCTACACCTTC	CASSVGGGGYTF
.	TRBV19	TRBJ2-3	.	TGTGCCAGTAGGGCAGATACTAGCACAGATACGCAGTATTTT	CASRADTSTDTQYF
.	TRBV5-1	TRBJ2-2	.	TGCGCCAGCAGCCGGAGGGGCTCCGGGGAGCTGTTTTTT	CASSRRGSGELFF
.	TRBV5-8	TRBJ1-1	.	TGTGCCAGCAGCTTTCGGGACTTGGGAGTGAACACTGAAGCTTTCTTT	CASSFRDLGVNTEAFF
.	TRBV7-8	TRBJ2-3	.	TGTGCCAGCAGCTTACTCCTGGGGAGCAGCACAGATACGCAGTATTTT	CASSLLLGSSTDTQYF
TRBD1	TRBV11-2	TRBJ1-4	.	TGTGCCAGCAGCTTTAGGGGGCGGCCTAATGAAAAACTGTTTTTT	CASSFRGRPNEKLFF
.	TRBV29-1	TRBJ2-3	few	TGCAGCGCCGAAGTCGGCGGGACTAGCACAGATACGCAGTATTTT	CSAEVGGTSTDTQYF
TRBD1	TRBV6-5	TRBJ2-5	.	TGTGCCAGCAGTTACGTGAGACAGGGTACCCAGTACTTC	CASSYVRQGTQYF
.	TRBV2	TRBJ2-1	.	TGTGCCAGCAGTGAGGAGCGGAGTCAGTACAATGAGCAGTTCTTC	CASSEERSQYNEQFF
TRBD2	TRBV6-5	TRBJ2-3	.	TGTGCCAGCAGTCGGACTAGCCAATTCACAGATACGCAGTATTTT	CASSRTSQFTDTQYF
.	TRBV9	TRBJ2-3	once	TGTGCCAGCAGCGTAGAAGCAGGCGGCACGAAGCAGTATTTT	CASSVEAGGTKQYF
.	TRBV7-9	TRBJ1-5	.	TGTGCCAGCAGTCGGGACTTTAATCAGCCCCAGCATTTT	CASSRDFNQPQHF
.	TRBV9	TRBJ2-1	.	TGTGCCAGCAGCGAAATAGGGGGTGCTAGGGTTGAGCAGTTCTTC	CASSEIGGARVEQFF